This T cell receptor (beta chain) was recorded in a study of blood T cell repertoires in COVID-19. Deletions cut 0 bases from V and 8 bases from J, with 10 bases between. Germline V CDR1 and CDR2: MGHRA, YSYEKL. This CDR3 comprises 13 residues. Per the original methods: The assay estimated nucleated cells by amplifying reference gene primers. Only in-frame clones appear in the TCRdb table, and some are missing; sequencing was by immunoSEQ multiplex PCR. V, J and clone size derive from that table, while D and trimming were established from the DNA sequence. The sample gives around 160,000 clones, around 84% of which show up once; around 40% is in the top ten. This clone was observed a single time.

The origin of this receptor is a human donor in a cohort sampled during active COVID-19. V usage is TRBV4-1 and J usage is TRBJ1-2; D possibly corresponds to TRBD1 (5 bases). The sample consisted of peripheral blood. The CDR3 here is CASSQDERDGYTF. CDR3 DNA sequence: TGCGCCAGCAGCCAAGATGAGCGGGACGGCTACACCTTC.